This T cell receptor beta chain appears in the sequencing data of a study of CD8 T cells in Susac syndrome. Reverse transcription of about 0.5 to 1 ug RNA used random hexamers. The amplification used immunoSEQ multiplex PCR on TCR beta CDR3; it spanned 54 Vbeta and 13 Jbeta. Via MiXCR, TCRdb re-called the immunoSEQ multiplex PCR reads, giving one row per CDR3 protein. The sample contains roughly 200,000 distinct CDR3 sequences, roughly 94% of which appear only once. V was clipped by 4 bases and J by 0 bases, with 16 bases between them. The CDR3 totals 17 residues. CDR1 and CDR2 from the germline V gene are SGHVS and FQNEAQ. Sequencing of TCR beta was performed on blood CD8+ and CD4+ T cells.

The sequence came from a human donor with multiple sclerosis. Sequencing was done on a sample of CD4+ T cells from PBMCs. The gene calls are TRBV7-8 and TRBJ2-1; possibly TRBD1 or TRBD2 for D (5 bases each). The CDR3 bases are TGTGCCAGCAGCTCTCCAAGGGGAGCGGACTCCTACAATGAGCAGTTCTTC. This codes for CASSSPRGADSYNEQFF.